These 28 T cell receptor beta chains were all obtained from the same sample, sequenced in a study of T cell responses to AZD1222 COVID-19 vaccine. Assay: immunoSEQ multiplex PCR; the TCRdb copy retains only in-frame clones and omits some. The data contain 140,000 to 150,000 clones, over 85% of them seen just once; the ten biggest clones take up approximately 1.5%. The sequences come from peripheral blood, collected on day 0 of AZD1222 vaccination. The receptors here all came from an adult in good health.

V gene TRBV5-4 combines with J gene TRBJ1-3; D is uncertain. This CDR3 spans 13 amino acids. Germline lookup yields CDR1 SGHNT and CDR2 YYREEE (reference sequence). Trimming stripped 0 bases from V and 3 bases from J, with 4 bases between. CDR3 in DNA: TGTGCCAGCAGCTTGGACAGTGGAAACACCATATATTTT. Its protein product is CASSLDSGNTIYF.

CDR3 region: CASSGQPDSPLHF. Here the CDR3 DNA reads TGTGCCAGTTCGGGACAGCCTGATTCACCCCTCCACTTT. The rearrangement joins TRBV6-5 to TRBJ1-6, with 7 bases that match TRBD1. CDR3 length equals 13 residues. Germline assignment: CDR1 MNHEY and CDR2 SVGAGI. V lost 9 bases, J lost 8 bases, and 7 bases stayed unmatched.

This sequence joins TRBV5-1 and TRBJ2-1; D not resolved. The CDR3 consists of 15 residues. CDR1 is SGHRS, CDR2 YFSETQ, per germline. V lost 0 bases to trimming and J lost 5 bases, with 12 bases between them. For the CDR3, the DNA is TGCGCCAGCAGCTTGGGAGTAGGGTTGGACAATGAGCAGTTCTTC. This translates into CASSLGVGLDNEQFF.

This chain connects TRBV5-1 to TRBJ2-7; D may be TRBD1 (5 bases). Trimming pared 0 bases from V and 4 bases from J, leaving 11 bases between. This CDR3 is 14 amino acids long. The germline V gene has CDR1 SGHRS and CDR2 YFSETQ. CDR3 sequence reads: CASSLAAGLYEQYF. The DNA for the CDR3 is TGCGCCAGCAGCTTGGCCGCAGGGCTGTACGAGCAGTACTTC.

This chain uses TRBV6-1 with TRBJ1-2, with 10 nucleotides matching TRBD1. Trimming removed 3 bases from V and 8 bases from J; junction bases left unmatched: 15. This CDR3 comprises 17 residues. Germline values: CDR1 MNHNS, CDR2 SASEGT. CDR3 sequence (DNA): TGTGCCAGCAGTGATACCGGGACAGGGGCTTCGGTCGGCGGCTACACCTTC. This sequence encodes CASSDTGTGASVGGYTF.

The CDR3 protein is CASSLFPGTAFETQYF. The CDR3, as DNA: TGTGCCAGCAGTTTATTCCCCGGGACAGCTTTCGAGACCCAGTACTTC. This sequence joins TRBV27 and TRBJ2-5, with TRBD1 matching over 7 bases. The CDR3 is 16 amino acids. Germline V gene data show CDR1 as MNHEY and CDR2 as SMNVEV (reference sequence). The junction had 10 bases not matched to a gene; V was cut back by 1 base and J by 5 bases.

The chain carries TRBV9 and TRBJ2-3; TRBD2 agrees at 8 bases. CDR1 SGDLS and CDR2 YYNGEE come from the germline V gene. The CDR3 is 16 amino acids. V shed 0 bases, J shed 6 bases, and the junction held 9 bases outside the gene matches. CDR3 DNA sequence: TGTGCCAGCAGCGTAGATAGACTAGCGATTGTGGATACGCAGTATTTT. Translating it yields CASSVDRLAIVDTQYF.

This clone is a singleton in its sample. The rearrangement joins TRBV5-1 to TRBJ2-2; 10 bases match TRBD1. V lost 0 bases to trimming and J lost 3 bases; unmatched junction nucleotides: 5. In germline, CDR1 is SGHRS, CDR2 YFSETQ. This CDR3 has 17 amino acids. The DNA for the CDR3 is TGCGCCAGCAGCTTGGGGGCCGGACAGGGGGACACCGGGGAGCTGTTTTTT. Residues: CASSLGAGQGDTGELFF.

This rearrangement joins TRBV15 to TRBJ2-5; TRBD2 is a possible D gene (6 bases). The CDR3 contains 14 residues. V lost 3 bases to trimming and J lost 2 bases, with 10 bases between them. The germline V gene has CDR1 LNHNV and CDR2 YYDKDF (reference sequence). CDR3 in DNA: TGTGCCACCAGCAGGACGGGGGAACAAGAGACCCAGTACTTC. It specifies CATSRTGEQETQYF.

The V and J genes are TRBV6-4 and TRBJ2-1; D gene uncertain. The CDR3 runs to 14 residues. The ends were cut back, 1 base at V and 8 bases at J, with 12 bases in the middle. Germline V lookup: CDR1 MRHNA, CDR2 SNTAGT. The CDR3 region is CASSDLNQRHEQFF. The CDR3 DNA sequence: TGTGCCAGCAGTGACTTGAACCAGAGGCATGAGCAGTTCTTC.

The V and J genes are TRBV3-1 (or the pseudogene TRBV3-2) and TRBJ1-1; possibly TRBD1 for D (5 bases). V lost 2 bases and J lost 6, with 16 bases in between. The length of the CDR3 is 15 residues. Germline CDR1 is LGHDT and CDR2 is YNNKEL (reference sequence). The CDR3 coding sequence is TGTGCCAGCAGCCAAATTAGGGGAGCCGGCGCTGAAGCTTTCTTT. Its translation is CASSQIRGAGAEAFF.

The rearrangement links TRBV28 to TRBJ1-5; 8 bases line up with TRBD1. The CDR3 totals 15 residues. The germline V gene encodes CDR1 MDHEN and CDR2 SYDVKM. With 5 bases clipped from V and 4 bases from J, the junction kept 7 bases outside the gene matches. This CDR3 is CASSTDRDWNQPQHF. In nucleotides, the CDR3 is TGTGCCAGCAGTACGGACAGGGATTGGAATCAGCCCCAGCATTTT.

The genes are TRBV19 and TRBJ1-5, with 10 bases identical to TRBD1. Per germline, CDR1 LNHDA and CDR2 SQIVND (reference sequence). Trimming removed 1 base from V and 7 bases from J; junction bases left unmatched: 10. CDR3 length: 17 amino acids. The CDR3 region has the DNA TGTGCCAGTAGTATAGGTCCGGGACAGGGGAGTGGACAGCCCCAGCATTTT. This sequence encodes CASSIGPGQGSGQPQHF.

V and J are TRBV25-1 and TRBJ2-4; a weak D match, TRBD1 (6 bases). Per germline, CDR1 MGHDK and CDR2 SYGVNS. Trimming removed 3 bases from V and 0 bases from J, with 12 bases in between. This CDR3 has 16 amino acids. Here the CDR3 reads CASSEGQGLAKNIQYF. The CDR3 bases are TGTGCCAGCAGTGAGGGGCAGGGGCTAGCCAAAAACATTCAGTACTTC.

The chain carries TRBV6-1 and TRBJ1-5, with a weak D call TRBD1 (6 bases). With 2 bases removed from V and 7 bases from J, the gap between germline ends came to 15 bases. From germline, CDR1 is MNHNS and CDR2 SASEGT. The CDR3 covers 15 residues. CDR3 sequence: CASSEILGGGQPQHF. The CDR3 bases are TGTGCCAGCAGTGAAATCTTAGGGGGTGGACAGCCCCAGCATTTT.

The rearrangement links TRBV7-9 to TRBJ1-3, with a tentative D call TRBD1 (5 bases). The V end lost 4 bases, the J end lost 4 bases, and 17 bases lay between the germline ends. From germline, CDR1 is SEHNR and CDR2 FQNEAQ (reference sequence). The CDR3 has 16 amino acids. The CDR3 nucleotides are TGTGCCAGCAGCTCCGGCCCCCAGGGAGCGGGAAACACCATATATTTT. Amino acid sequence: CASSSGPQGAGNTIYF.

The rearrangement links TRBV6-2 or TRBV6-3 to TRBJ2-7, with a possible D match to TRBD2 (5 bases). This CDR3 has 17 residues. Trimming pared 0 bases from V and 0 bases from J, leaving 15 bases between. CDR1 MNHEY and CDR2 SVGEGT come from the germline V gene. The CDR3 bases are TGTGCCAGCAGTTACTCCCCGTCATACACTAGCTCCTACGAGCAGTACTTC. Translated, it gives CASSYSPSYTSSYEQYF.

This CDR3 is CASSSIGGGTEAFF. The CDR3 region has the DNA TGTGCCAGCAGTTCTATAGGGGGGGGGACTGAAGCTTTCTTT. The rearrangement links TRBV28 to TRBJ1-1; the D gene is possibly TRBD1 (6 bases). The CDR3 length is 14 residues. From germline, CDR1 is MDHEN and CDR2 SYDVKM. Trimming removed 4 bases at V and 5 bases at J, with 14 bases between.

The rearrangement links TRBV3-1 (or the pseudogene TRBV3-2) to TRBJ1-1; 7 bases agree with TRBD1. The CDR3 extends over 14 amino acids. The V and J ends lost 1 base and 5 bases, in that order; junction bases with no gene match: 4. The germline V gene encodes CDR1 LGHDT and CDR2 YNNKEL (reference sequence). The CDR3 region has the DNA TGTGCCAGCAGCCAAGGGGACAGTCGTACTGAAGCTTTCTTT. Protein sequence: CASSQGDSRTEAFF.

CDR3 sequence (DNA): TGTGCCAGCAGTGCGGGCAGAACGAACACTGAAGCTTTCTTT. It encodes CASSAGRTNTEAFF. The V gene is TRBV2, the J gene TRBJ1-1; D call uncertain. Germline V lookup: CDR1 SNHLY, CDR2 FYNNEI. Trimming pared 4 bases from V and 1 base from J, leaving 10 bases between. This CDR3 has 14 amino acids. Based on the CDR3 plus reference TRBV2 and TRBJ1-1, the full variable domain is EPEVTQTPSHQVTQMGQEVILRCVPISNHLYFYWYRQILGQKVEFLVSFYNNEISEKSEIFDDQFSVERPDGSNFTLKIRSTKLEDSAMYFCASSAGRTNTEAFFGQGTRLTVV.

This rearrangement joins TRBV6-5 to TRBJ1-3; unclear D gene. This CDR3 spans 15 amino acids. Germline V CDR1 and CDR2: MNHEY, SVGAGI. V shed 3 bases and J shed 1 base, with 10 bases lying between them. CDR3 coding DNA: TGTGCCAGCAGTTATGACGCGCGGTCTGGAAACACCATATATTTT. It yields the protein CASSYDARSGNTIYF.

This clone has only a few counts. This sequence joins TRBV2 and TRBJ2-7, with D perhaps being TRBD1 or TRBD2 (5 bases each). The V gene lost 6 bases and the J gene lost 6 bases, with 9 bases spanning the gap. CDR1 and CDR2 (germline): SNHLY, FYNNEI. CDR3 size: 11 residues. CDR3 sequence: CASSGAGEQYF. Here the CDR3 DNA reads TGTGCCAGCAGCGGGGCGGGCGAGCAGTACTTC.

This sequence joins TRBV10-1 and TRBJ1-1; D unclear. CDR1 is WNHNN and CDR2 is SYGVQD in the germline V gene (reference sequence). The ends were cut back, 2 bases at V and 2 bases at J, with 3 bases in the middle. The CDR3 contains 12 residues. In DNA, the CDR3 is TGCGCCAGCAGTGAGGGAAACACTGAAGCTTTCTTT. This translates into CASSEGNTEAFF.

The chain combines TRBV6-2 or TRBV6-3 with TRBJ2-3; TRBD1 matches 9 bases. J gave up 5 bases and V 5 bases, and 14 bases lay outside the gene matches. The CDR3 runs 17 residues. From germline, CDR1 is MNHEY and CDR2 SVGEGT. The CDR3 nucleotides are TGTGCCAGCAGTATCTCGCCGGGACAGGGTTCCCGAGATACGCAGTATTTT. Protein product: CASSISPGQGSRDTQYF.

This chain links TRBV3-1 (or the pseudogene TRBV3-2) with TRBJ2-1; 9 positions match TRBD1. This CDR3 is built from 17 residues. CDR1 and CDR2 (germline): LGHDT, YNNKEL (reference sequence). The V and J ends lost 6 bases and 7 bases, in that order; junction bases with no gene match: 16. The CDR3 loop is CASRGYAWGQGGNEQFF. CDR3 DNA: TGTGCCAGCAGGGGATATGCGTGGGGACAGGGAGGGAATGAGCAGTTCTTC.

This chain connects TRBV7-3 to TRBJ2-5; possibly TRBD1 for D (6 bases). The ends were cut back, 5 bases at V and 2 bases at J, with 9 bases in the middle. CDR1 is SGHTA and CDR2 is FQGTGA in the germline V gene. This CDR3 spans 13 amino acids. The CDR3 loop reads CASSTQGQETQYF. CDR3 bases: TGTGCCAGCAGCACACAGGGTCAAGAGACCCAGTACTTC.

This sequence joins TRBV9 and TRBJ2-3; D is unresolved. Germline CDR1 SGDLS, CDR2 YYNGEE. V was pared by 0 bases and J by 2 bases, with 19 bases between. The length of the CDR3 is 18 residues. The chain's CDR3 is CASSVAGMPYLDTDTQYF. DNA of the CDR3: TGTGCCAGCAGCGTAGCTGGGATGCCGTACTTAGACACAGATACGCAGTATTTT. Full variable domain (missing parts from reference TRBV9 and TRBJ2-3): DSGVTQTPKHLITATGQRVTLRCSPRSGDLSVYWYQQSLDQGLQFLIQYYNGEERAKGNILERFSAQQFPDLHSELNLSSLELGDSALYFCASSVAGMPYLDTDTQYFGPGTRLTVL.

The chain couples TRBV27 to TRBJ1-2; a possible D gene is TRBD1 (5 bases). Germline V lookup: CDR1 MNHEY, CDR2 SMNVEV (reference sequence). V was pared by 6 bases and J by 8 bases, with 19 bases between. The CDR3 spans 14 residues. CDR3 amino acids: CASRYPGTTRGYTF. In DNA, the CDR3 is TGTGCCAGCAGATATCCCGGGACGACGCGGGGCTACACCTTC.